Below are 25 T cell receptor beta chains sequenced from a single sample in a study of blood T cell repertoires in COVID-19. Method: immunoSEQ multiplex PCR; TCRdb's copy keeps in-frame clones and lacks some. The table lists about 290,000 clones, 85% of them singletons. Sequencing input: peripheral blood. The receptor source for this set is a woman aged 45-65 years with active or convalescent COVID-19.

The chain joins TRBV3-1 (or the pseudogene TRBV3-2) to TRBJ1-2, with 8 bases fitting TRBD1. Trimming took 6 bases from V and 3 from J; bases not matched to a gene: 9. Germline V gene data show CDR1 as LGHDT and CDR2 as YNNKEL (reference sequence). CDR3 length equals 15 residues. The CDR3 here is CASSQPQGADYGYTF. In nucleotides, the CDR3 is TGTGCCAGCAGTCAGCCTCAGGGGGCTGACTATGGCTACACCTTC.

Here the CDR3 DNA reads TGTGCCAGCAGTTTGGCAGGGAGGTACGAGCAGTACTTC. Its translation is CASSLAGRYEQYF. The chain carries TRBV28 and TRBJ2-7; D may be TRBD2 (6 bases). The germline CDR1 and CDR2 sequences are MDHEN and SYDVKM. Trimming removed 3 bases at V and 4 bases at J, with 10 bases between. There are 13 residues in the CDR3.

The rearrangement links TRBV6-2 or TRBV6-3 to TRBJ2-6; D unclear. Germline CDR1 reads MNHEY; CDR2 reads SVGEGT. Trimming removed 2 bases at V and 0 bases at J, with 8 bases between. The CDR3 runs 16 residues. CDR3 DNA: TGTGCCAGCAGTTACGCGCGGAGCTCTGGGGCCAACGTCCTGACTTTC. As protein: CASSYARSSGANVLTF.

The chain is built from TRBV11-2 and TRBJ2-1; 8 bases are a match to TRBD2. This CDR3 is 15 amino acids long. CDR1 SGHAT and CDR2 FQNNGV come from the germline V gene. The junction had 3 bases not matched to a gene; V was cut back by 1 base and J by 4 bases. For the CDR3, the DNA is TGTGCCAGCAGCTTAGGCCGCGGGGGGTACAATGAGCAGTTCTTC. This translates into CASSLGRGGYNEQFF.

This clone was seen a single time. The rearrangement links TRBV21-1 to TRBJ2-3; the D call TRBD2 from the table was never checked on the DNA. TRBV21-1 counts as a pseudogene. The CDR3 is 17 residues long. CDR3 coding DNA: TGTGCCAGCAGCAAAGGAGGGCGGGAGACTAGCACAGATACGCAGTATTTT. Translating it yields CASSKGGRETSTDTQYF.

This clone was seen more than once but under ten times. J is TRBJ1-1 and V is TRBV30; D call uncertain. Germline CDR1 and CDR2: GTSNPN and SVGIG (reference sequence). With 3 bases removed from V and 2 bases from J, the gap between germline ends came to 19 bases. The CDR3 has 16 residues. The CDR3 loop reads CAWSLGRRSLNTEAFF. The CDR3 DNA sequence: TGTGCCTGGAGCTTAGGGAGGAGAAGTTTAAACACTGAAGCTTTCTTT.

This clone was detected only a few times. V usage is TRBV5-1 and J usage is TRBJ2-3; possibly TRBD1 for D (6 bases). Germline loops: CDR1 SGHRS, CDR2 YFSETQ. V dropped 7 bases and J dropped 1 base, with 16 bases sitting between them. This CDR3 region has 15 residues. CDR3 DNA sequence: TGCGCCAGCTACGACGGGACAACGGGCACAGATACGCAGTATTTT. Translating it yields CASYDGTTGTDTQYF.

The rearrangement uses TRBV25-1 and TRBJ2-1; 8 bases are shared with TRBD2. The CDR3 has 18 amino acids. The germline gives CDR1 MGHDK, CDR2 SYGVNS. The V gene end was trimmed by 0 bases and the J gene end by 3 bases; junction bases not matched to a gene: 10. DNA of the CDR3: TGTGCCAGCAGTGAATATAAGGTTCCAGCGGGAGTCTACAATGAGCAGTTCTTC. Protein sequence: CASSEYKVPAGVYNEQFF.

On this clone: Other DNA sequences of this sample code for an identical CDR3. The chain uses TRBV27 and TRBJ1-4; TRBD1 aligns across 9 bases. CDR1 and CDR2 (germline): MNHEY, SMNVEV (reference sequence). J was trimmed by 8 bases and V by 3 bases; bases with no gene match: 4. The CDR3 spans 14 residues. Here the CDR3 reads CASSLTDRGEKLFF. The CDR3 DNA reads as TGTGCCAGCAGTTTGACGGACAGGGGCGAAAAACTGTTTTTT. Full variable domain (outside the CDR3, taken from reference TRBV27 and TRBJ1-4): EAQVTQNPRYLITVTGKKLTVTCSQNMNHEYMSWYRQDPGLGLRQIYYSMNVEVTDKGDVPEGYKVSRKEKRNFPLILESPSPNQTSLYFCASSLTDRGEKLFFGSGTQLSVL.

This clone was found a few times. V gene TRBV5-1 combines with J gene TRBJ2-1, with TRBD1 matching over 10 bases. The CDR3 covers 16 residues. Germline CDR1 is SGHRS and CDR2 is YFSETQ. Trimming took 4 bases from V and 4 from J; bases not matched to a gene: 8. The CDR3 spells CASSPTLGQGYNEQFF. The DNA of the CDR3 is TGCGCCAGCAGCCCGACTTTGGGACAGGGGTACAATGAGCAGTTCTTC.

V usage is TRBV18 and J usage is TRBJ2-1; 7 bases line up with TRBD2. The CDR3 has 17 residues. V trimming: 3 bases; J trimming: 4 bases; junction bases outside the gene matches: 12. Per germline, CDR1 KGHSH and CDR2 LQKENI. CDR3 in amino acids: CASSPFVLSGEYNEQFF. DNA of the CDR3: TGTGCCAGCTCACCGTTCGTCCTAAGCGGGGAATACAATGAGCAGTTCTTC.

The gene calls are TRBV7-2 and TRBJ1-2; D possibly corresponds to TRBD1 (6 bases). This CDR3 spans 15 amino acids. The ends were cut back, 1 base at V and 3 bases at J, with 12 bases in the middle. The germline gives CDR1 SGHTA, CDR2 FQGNSA. CDR3 residues: CASSLVPGQHYGYTF. The CDR3 nucleotides read TGTGCCAGCAGCTTAGTTCCCGGACAGCACTATGGCTACACCTTC.

This rearrangement joins TRBV5-4 to TRBJ1-2; TRBD1 aligns across 11 bases. This CDR3 is built from 15 residues. J lost 5 bases, V lost 4 bases, and 7 bases had no gene match. CDR1 and CDR2 from the germline V gene are SGHNT and YYREEE (reference sequence). CDR3 nucleotide sequence: TGTGCCAGCAGCCCGTCGGGACAGGGGGGGTATGGCTACACCTTC. It specifies CASSPSGQGGYGYTF.

The chain is built from TRBV28 and TRBJ2-2, with TRBD1 matching over 10 bases. CDR1 MDHEN and CDR2 SYDVKM come from the germline V gene. There are 17 residues in the CDR3. Trimming at V came to 7 bases and at J to 0 bases, leaving 8 bases not matched to a gene. The chain's CDR3 is CASITDRGPTNTGELFF. Here the CDR3 DNA reads TGTGCCAGCATCACCGACAGGGGGCCCACGAACACCGGGGAGCTGTTTTTT.

Notes on this clone: An end of the junction differs from the germline gene, which may be a read error. The gene calls are TRBV2 and TRBJ1-1, with D hard to call. There are 11 residues in the CDR3. Germline V gives CDR1 SNHLY, CDR2 FYNNEI. CDR3 loop: CASSRVFPGLF. CDR3 sequence (DNA): TGTGCCAGCAGTCGGGTCTTCCCCGGACTATTT.

V and J are TRBV5-5 and TRBJ2-1; 15 positions agree with TRBD2. The germline CDR1 and CDR2 sequences are SGHKS and YYEKEE (reference sequence). V lost 2 bases to trimming and J lost 6 bases; unmatched junction nucleotides: 9. The CDR3 is 18 amino acids. CDR3 nucleotides: TGTGCCAGCAGCTTACGGACTAGCGGGAGGGCCTGGGGCAATGAGCAGTTCTTC. This gives the protein CASSLRTSGRAWGNEQFF. Variable domain in full (rest from reference TRBV5-5 and TRBJ2-1): DAGVTQSPTHLIKTRGQQVTLRCSPISGHKSVSWYQQVLGQGPQFIFQYYEKEERGRGNFPDRFSARQFPNYSSELNVNALLLGDSALYLCASSLRTSGRAWGNEQFFGPGTRLTVL.

This clone occurred a few times. The chain is built from TRBV9 and TRBJ2-2; tentative D call: TRBD2 (5 bases). V shed 4 bases and J shed 2 bases, with 9 bases lying between them. The CDR3 contains 14 residues. The germline V gene encodes CDR1 SGDLS and CDR2 YYNGEE. The CDR3 DNA follows: TGTGCCAGCAGCCCGACGGGAAACACCGGGGAGCTGTTTTTT. Translated: CASSPTGNTGELFF. The variable domain in full, completed from reference TRBV9 and TRBJ2-2, reads DSGVTQTPKHLITATGQRVTLRCSPRSGDLSVYWYQQSLDQGLQFLIQYYNGEERAKGNILERFSAQQFPDLHSELNLSSLELGDSALYFCASSPTGNTGELFFGEGSRLTVL.

The gene calls are TRBV28 and TRBJ2-3; 12 bases fit TRBD2. The CDR3 runs 14 residues. Germline CDR1 is MDHEN and CDR2 is SYDVKM. V shed 6 bases and J 4 bases; nucleotides not matched to a gene: 2. The DNA of the CDR3 is TGTGCCAGCAGGCTAGCGGGAGGGTCAGATACGCAGTATTTT. The encoded protein is CASRLAGGSDTQYF.

The rearrangement joins TRBV5-1 to TRBJ1-3, with 8 bases matching TRBD1. CDR3 length equals 15 residues. V gave up 3 bases and J gave up 1 base; unmatched junction bases: 3. Per the germline V gene, CDR1 is SGHRS and CDR2 is YFSETQ. Here the CDR3 reads CASSSRQGSGNTIYF. The CDR3 coding sequence is TGCGCCAGCAGCTCCAGACAGGGGTCTGGAAACACCATATATTTT.

The chain joins TRBV10-2 to TRBJ1-5; D uncertain. The CDR3 totals 15 residues. Trimming shortened V by 0 bases and J by 3 bases, and 9 bases separated the two germline ends. From germline, CDR1 is WSHSY and CDR2 SAAADI. CDR3 loop: CASSESTGFNQPQHF. CDR3 DNA: TGCGCCAGCAGTGAGTCGACTGGGTTCAATCAGCCCCAGCATTTT.

The chain links TRBV7-9 to TRBJ2-5, with TRBD1 matching 10 bases. Looked up from germline, CDR1 is SEHNR and CDR2 is FQNEAQ (reference sequence). V trimming: 3 bases; J trimming: 5 bases; junction bases outside the gene matches: 9. The CDR3 length is 16 residues. The CDR3 loop is CASSFLRDRGRETQYF. The CDR3, as DNA: TGTGCCAGCAGCTTCCTCCGGGACAGGGGACGGGAGACCCAGTACTTC.

The chain uses TRBV4-1 and TRBJ2-3; 7 positions match TRBD2. The V gene's germline CDR1 is MGHRA and CDR2 YSYEKL. Trimming removed 2 bases from V and 4 bases from J; junction bases left unmatched: 0. The CDR3 runs to 13 residues. In DNA form, the CDR3 reads TGCGCCAGCAGCCAACGGGGGGCAGATACGCAGTATTTT. The encoded protein is CASSQRGADTQYF.

For this clone: The identical CDR3 is also encoded by other nucleotide sequences in the sample. The chain carries TRBV9 and TRBJ1-3; TRBD1 aligns across 9 bases. The CDR3 extends over 15 amino acids. CDR1 is SGDLS, CDR2 YYNGEE, per germline. Germline trimming cut 0 bases from V and 2 bases from J; bases unmatched to any gene: 0. CDR3 region: CASSVGDRAGNTIYF. Written as DNA, the CDR3 is TGTGCCAGCAGCGTAGGGGACAGGGCTGGAAACACCATATATTTT. Filled out from reference TRBV9 and TRBJ1-3, the complete variable domain reads DSGVTQTPKHLITATGQRVTLRCSPRSGDLSVYWYQQSLDQGLQFLIQYYNGEERAKGNILERFSAQQFPDLHSELNLSSLELGDSALYFCASSVGDRAGNTIYFGEGSWLTVV.

The chain has TRBV2 and TRBJ1-2, with D unresolved. V lost 2 bases and J lost 5, with 6 bases in between. The CDR3 is 12 amino acids. In germline, CDR1 is SNHLY, CDR2 FYNNEI. CDR3 DNA sequence: TGTGCCAGCAGTGAACAGGTATATGGCTACACCTTC. Protein: CASSEQVYGYTF. Full variable domain (outside the CDR3, taken from reference TRBV2 and TRBJ1-2): EPEVTQTPSHQVTQMGQEVILRCVPISNHLYFYWYRQILGQKVEFLVSFYNNEISEKSEIFDDQFSVERPDGSNFTLKIRSTKLEDSAMYFCASSEQVYGYTFGSGTRLTVV.

This chain uses TRBV5-1 with TRBJ2-1; 9 bases map to TRBD1. With 6 bases clipped from V and 8 bases from J, the junction kept 9 bases outside the gene matches. CDR1 and CDR2 from the germline V gene are SGHRS and YFSETQ. The CDR3 is 14 residues long. DNA for the CDR3: TGCGCCAGCAACCCGGACAGGGGAGGGTATGAGCAGTTCTTC. This encodes CASNPDRGGYEQFF.